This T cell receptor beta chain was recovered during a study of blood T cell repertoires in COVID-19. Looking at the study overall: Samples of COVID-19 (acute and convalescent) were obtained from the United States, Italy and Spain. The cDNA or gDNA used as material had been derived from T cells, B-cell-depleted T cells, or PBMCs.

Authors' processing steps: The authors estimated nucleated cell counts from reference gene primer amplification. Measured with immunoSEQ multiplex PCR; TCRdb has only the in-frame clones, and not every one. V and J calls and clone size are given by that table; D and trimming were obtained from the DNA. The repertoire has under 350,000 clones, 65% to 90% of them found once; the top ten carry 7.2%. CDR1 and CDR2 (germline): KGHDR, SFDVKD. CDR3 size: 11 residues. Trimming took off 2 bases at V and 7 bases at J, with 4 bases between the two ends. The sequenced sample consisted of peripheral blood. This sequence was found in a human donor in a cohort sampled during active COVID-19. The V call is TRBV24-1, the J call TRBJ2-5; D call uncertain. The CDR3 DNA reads TGTGCCACCAGTGATTCCGGGACCCAGTACTTC. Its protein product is CATSDSGTQYF.